The rows below give T cell receptor beta chains drawn from one sample of a study of control samples from healthy donors and cancer patients. Sequencing was performed with immunoSEQ multiplex PCR; in TCRdb, only in-frame clones are kept and a portion is missing. The sample lists around 140,000 clones, approximately 89% seen once, with more than 6.5% in the top ten. Sequenced: PBMCs. These receptors were obtained from a man between 50 and 59 years old with head and neck cancer. Each CDR3 is given without its conserved first and last residue.

>TRBJ1-2|TRBV4-1
ASSQGLGADGYT
>TRBJ2-3|TRBV9
ASTPGGTDTQY
>TRBJ2-1|TRBV14
ASRRTSGSYNEQF
>TRBJ2-7|TRBV29-1
SVERDSYEQY
>TRBJ2-1|TRBV29-1
SVLGLAGRYEQF
>TRBJ1-2|TRBV6-5
ASSLNSNYGYT
>TRBJ1-2|TRBV6-4
ASSDSGTGLGYT
>TRBJ2-1|TRBV4-1
ASSQPTSGRGSYNEQF
>TRBJ1-5|TRBV6-5
ASSWNGYSNQPQH
>TRBJ1-4|TRBV28
ASSYPRDRVQELF
>TRBJ2-3|TRBV11-3
ASSLEGQGTQY
>TRBJ1-1|TRBV7-9
ASSPNVGYGEAF
>TRBJ2-2|TRBV11-2
ASSLRGLAGNTGELF
>TRBJ2-5|TRBV5-4
ASSFRGSQETQY
>TRBJ2-1|TRBV27
ASSSQTYNEQF
>TRBJ2-1|TRBV11-3
ASSYGGESHNEQF
>TRBJ2-5|TRBV6-5
ASSYGRDGETQY
>TRBJ2-3|TRBV9
ASSVTTSSRTDTQY
>TRBJ2-7|TRBV5-1
ASSLTGRHEQY
>TRBJ1-4|TRBV28
ASRSGGTNEKLF
>TRBJ2-6|TRBV7-9
ASSTSPSGANVLT
>TRBJ2-1|TRBV4-1
ASSQVPTDRAHNEQF
>TRBJ2-5|TRBV9
ASSVTGQGKRPETQY
>TRBJ2-3|TRBV27
ASSLRSSTDTQY
>TRBJ2-1|TRBV27
ASSLSPGGNEQF
>TRBJ1-6|TRBV19
ASSIQSSYNSPLH
>TRBJ1-5|TRBV20-1
SASPGSRNQPQH
>TRBJ1-3|TRBV30
AWSRGLSGNTIY
>TRBJ2-2|TRBV19
ATPGQNTGELF
>TRBJ1-5|TRBV19
ASSLTGVGQPQH
>TRBJ2-1|TRBV28
ASKSNEQF
>TRBJ2-5|TRBV14
ASSRGQETQY